This TCR beta chain stems from a study of technical replicates of blood from a handful of donors. Method: immunoSEQ multiplex PCR; TCRdb's copy keeps in-frame clones and lacks some. The table includes 70,000 to 85,000 clones, roughly 92% detected once. CDR3 length: 15 residues. With 8 bases removed from V and 0 bases from J, the gap between germline ends came to 17 bases. Germline V gene sequence: CDR1 MNHEY, CDR2 SVGAGI. The sequence was collected from a human donor in good health. The V gene is TRBV6-5, the J gene TRBJ2-7; D is perhaps TRBD2 (6 bases). The sample comprised T cells isolated from PBMCs. The DNA for the CDR3 is TGTGCCAGCTTGAGGGGAGGCGGCCACTCCTACGAGCAGTACTTC. Its translation: CASLRGGGHSYEQYF.